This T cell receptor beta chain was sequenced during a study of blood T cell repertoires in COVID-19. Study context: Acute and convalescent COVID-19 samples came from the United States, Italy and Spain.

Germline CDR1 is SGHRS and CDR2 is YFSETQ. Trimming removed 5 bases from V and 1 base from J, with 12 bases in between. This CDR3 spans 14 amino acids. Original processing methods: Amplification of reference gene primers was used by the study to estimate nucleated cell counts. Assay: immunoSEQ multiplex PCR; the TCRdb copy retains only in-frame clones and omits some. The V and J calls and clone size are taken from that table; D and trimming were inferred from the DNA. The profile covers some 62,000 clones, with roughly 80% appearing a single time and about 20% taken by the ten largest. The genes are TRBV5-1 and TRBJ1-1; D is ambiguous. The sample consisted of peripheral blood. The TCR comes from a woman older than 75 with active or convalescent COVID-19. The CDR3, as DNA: TGCGCCAGCAGGAGGGATGGAGGGAACACTGAAGCTTTCTTT. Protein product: CASRRDGGNTEAFF.